This passage covers 30 T cell receptor beta chains from one sample sequenced in a study of beta chain features in type 1 diabetes (dated by TCRdb to 2016 to 2019). Library creation used the immunoSEQ multiplex PCR assay. The entire isolated RNA was reverse transcribed using the High Capacity cDNA Reverse Transcription Kit, and thus expressed TCRB transcripts were sequenced. TCRdb provides this immuneACCESS table in a form limited to in-frame rearrangements. Some clones are lacking; in checked studies, under half of them reflect an unresolved V gene, and why the rest are absent is not known. For this sample the table gives hundreds of thousands of clones, of which about 9.3% were detected only once. Clones ranked in the top ten supply approximately 0.03% of the sample. The sample consisted of naive CD4+ T cells from blood. The label giving this sample's cell subset or site can be read as: true naive CD4+ T cells. All receptors come from a woman under 30 in good health.

The chain has TRBV18 and TRBJ1-1, with 7 bases lining up with TRBD1. Unmatched junction bases numbered 8, after V lost 6 bases and J lost 7 bases. CDR1 and CDR2 (germline): KGHSH, LQKENI. This CDR3 is built from 13 residues. The CDR3 nucleotides are TGTGCCAGCTCGCCCGGGACAGCCTTTGAAGCTTTCTTT. Translation gives CASSPGTAFEAFF.

CDR3 nucleotide sequence: TGCGCCAGCAGTCAGATGAACACTGAAGCTTTCTTT. This codes for CASSQMNTEAFF. This chain joins TRBV5-1 and TRBJ1-1; D not resolved. The V and J ends lost 5 bases and 0 bases respectively, with 5 bases between them. The germline V gene has CDR1 SGHRS and CDR2 YFSETQ. The CDR3 has 12 residues.

This clone was picked up a small number of times. The rearrangement links TRBV6-5 to TRBJ2-7, with D tentatively TRBD1 (6 bases). The CDR3 is 15 residues long. Trimming took off 5 bases at V and 1 base at J, with 15 bases between the two ends. The germline CDR1 and CDR2 sequences are MNHEY and SVGAGI. The CDR3 sequence is CASSSRHRVSYEQYF. The CDR3 DNA reads TGTGCCAGCAGTAGTAGACACAGGGTTTCCTACGAGCAGTACTTC.

This chain joins TRBV7-9 and TRBJ1-1; the D gene is possibly TRBD1 (6 bases). V was cut by 4 bases and J by 1 base, with 19 bases left in between. This CDR3 is built from 17 residues. Per the germline V gene, CDR1 is SEHNR and CDR2 is FQNEAQ (reference sequence). In nucleotides, the CDR3 is TGTGCCAGCAGCTCGCCGCCCGGGGGGGCGTCGAACACTGAAGCTTTCTTT. This gives the protein CASSSPPGGASNTEAFF.

The rearrangement joins TRBV6-5 to TRBJ1-5, with TRBD1 matching over 9 bases. V gave up 5 bases and J gave up 6 bases; unmatched junction bases: 8. Germline CDR1 MNHEY, CDR2 SVGAGI. The length of the CDR3 is 15 residues. The CDR3 here is CASSNTGTGSQPQHF. CDR3 coding DNA: TGTGCCAGCAGTAATACCGGGACAGGGAGTCAGCCCCAGCATTTT.

The gene calls are TRBV2 and TRBJ2-5; D not resolved. The germline V gene encodes CDR1 SNHLY and CDR2 FYNNEI. The CDR3 spans 12 residues. V was trimmed by 1 base and J by 4 bases, leaving 4 bases between them. The CDR3 DNA sequence: TGTGCCAGCAGTGAAGTGGCAGAGACCCAGTACTTC. This gives the protein CASSEVAETQYF.

This clone was seen only a few times. The genes are TRBV5-4 and TRBJ2-3; D unclear. This CDR3 is 14 amino acids long. CDR1 and CDR2 (germline): SGHNT, YYREEE (reference sequence). The V end was cut by 0 bases, the J end by 4 bases, with 9 bases between. CDR3 sequence reads: CASSLDRSSDTQYF. The CDR3 nucleotides are TGTGCCAGCAGCTTGGATCGGTCCTCAGATACGCAGTATTTT.

The table lists this clone with a few counts. The V and J genes are TRBV29-1 and TRBJ1-2, with 8 bases that match TRBD1. Germline CDR1 is SQVTM and CDR2 is ANQGSEA. V shed 6 bases and J 4 bases; nucleotides not matched to a gene: 10. The CDR3 is 14 residues long. The CDR3 coding sequence is TGCAGCGTCATGGTCGGACAGGGATTCTATGGCTACACCTTC. Amino acid sequence: CSVMVGQGFYGYTF.

V usage is TRBV5-1 and J usage is TRBJ2-3; 11 bases agree with TRBD1. The CDR3 consists of 15 residues. The ends lost 2 bases at V and 4 bases at J; junction bases unmatched: 3. Germline V lookup: CDR1 SGHRS, CDR2 YFSETQ. This CDR3 is CASSLRTGGPDTQYF. CDR3 DNA sequence: TGCGCCAGCAGCTTAAGGACAGGGGGCCCAGATACGCAGTATTTT.

This clone has only a few counts. The rearrangement joins TRBV30 to TRBJ1-4; tentative D call: TRBD1 (5 bases). The CDR3 is 16 residues long. V lost 4 bases to trimming and J lost 4 bases, with 19 bases between them. CDR1 and CDR2 from the germline V gene are GTSNPN and SVGIG (reference sequence). CDR3 DNA sequence: TGTGCCTGGACTCAGGGTAGCCTTTCGGGTAATGAAAAACTGTTTTTT. It specifies CAWTQGSLSGNEKLFF.

This clone was seen a few times. The CDR3 loop is CASSLTGGTADTQYF. The CDR3 nucleotides read TGTGCCAGCAGTTTGACAGGGGGCACGGCGGATACGCAGTATTTT. The chain uses TRBV5-8 and TRBJ2-3; 10 bases align to TRBD1. Trimming took 5 bases from V and 6 from J; bases not matched to a gene: 9. Per germline, CDR1 SGHTS and CDR2 YDEGEE. The CDR3 is 15 residues long.

J is TRBJ1-3 and V is TRBV4-1, with TRBD1 matching 10 bases. Trimming took 4 bases from V and 2 from J; bases not matched to a gene: 5. The CDR3 has 16 residues. Per germline, CDR1 MGHRA and CDR2 YSYEKL. The CDR3 is CASSPGGTGAGNTIYF. The CDR3, as DNA: TGCGCCAGCAGCCCGGGAGGGACAGGGGCTGGAAACACCATATATTTT.

This rearrangement joins TRBV5-1 to TRBJ2-3, with a possible D match to TRBD1 (5 bases). Germline values: CDR1 SGHRS, CDR2 YFSETQ. Trimming shortened V by 1 base and J by 6 bases, and 12 bases separated the two germline ends. CDR3 length equals 14 residues. The CDR3 DNA is TGCGCCAGCAGCTTGTATGGGGCTGGGGATACGCAGTATTTT. Protein: CASSLYGAGDTQYF.

Comments on this clone: Germline is not matched at one junction end, which may reflect a read error. The chain combines TRBV7-9 with TRBJ1-1; the D is unclear. The CDR3 contains 14 residues. CDR1 SEHNR and CDR2 FQNEAQ come from the germline V gene (reference sequence). The CDR3 here is CLFGPGASDTEAFF. CDR3 bases: TGCCTTTTTGGCCCTGGTGCTTCAGACACTGAAGCTTTCTTT.

This clone has a handful of counts. The gene calls are TRBV18 and TRBJ2-7; possibly TRBD2 for D (5 bases). Per germline, CDR1 KGHSH and CDR2 LQKENI. This CDR3 is built from 17 residues. V was pared by 0 bases and J by 6 bases, with 21 bases between. This chain's CDR3 is CASSPPLDNPDAGEQYF. The CDR3 DNA reads as TGTGCCAGCTCACCACCGCTAGATAACCCCGATGCGGGCGAGCAGTACTTC.

Ten or more counts support this clone. This CDR3 reads CASSQGVSTDTQYF. DNA for the CDR3: TGTGCCAGCAGTCAGGGGGTCAGTACAGATACGCAGTATTTT. The chain couples TRBV9 to TRBJ2-3; 7 positions agree with TRBD1. The length of the CDR3 is 14 residues. Germline CDR1 and CDR2: SGDLS and YYNGEE. Trimming cost V 5 bases and J 3 bases; bases outside gene matches: 6.

This clone was found a few times. CDR3 loop: CATLDRVGEKLFF. CDR3 nucleotides: TGTGCCACCCTTGACAGGGTCGGTGAAAAACTGTTTTTT. This chain links TRBV6-1 with TRBJ1-4, with 7 bases that match TRBD1. With V trimmed by 10 bases and J by 7 bases, 9 bases remained unmatched. This CDR3 is 13 amino acids long. The germline gives CDR1 MNHNS, CDR2 SASEGT.

This clone was found a few times. The chain couples TRBV19 to TRBJ2-3; D gene unclear. The CDR3 has 13 residues. V was shortened by 7 bases and J by 6 bases, with 14 bases between the two germline ends. Germline loops: CDR1 LNHDA, CDR2 SQIVND (reference sequence). The CDR3 DNA is TGTGCCAGTATGGCGGCCCTGCGGGATACGCAGTATTTT. Translated, it gives CASMAALRDTQYF.

The rearrangement joins TRBV6-1 to TRBJ1-1; 8 positions agree with TRBD1. The J segment lost 4 bases and the V segment lost 5 bases, leaving 9 bases of the junction unmatched. Germline V gives CDR1 MNHNS, CDR2 SASEGT. The CDR3 loop spans 15 amino acids. This CDR3 reads CASSPRTGSTTEAFF. In nucleotides, the CDR3 is TGTGCCAGCAGTCCCCGGACAGGGTCGACCACTGAAGCTTTCTTT.

This clone was found a few times. The rearrangement joins TRBV11-1 to TRBJ2-7; 9 bases line up with TRBD1. After removal of 5 bases from V and 5 bases from J, the junction contained 4 bases not matched to a gene. Germline V lookup: CDR1 SGHAT, CDR2 FQDESV (reference sequence). CDR3 length: 13 amino acids. The CDR3 DNA follows: TGTGCCAGCAGCCCGGGACAGGGTAACGAGCAGTACTTC. Translation gives CASSPGQGNEQYF.

The V call is TRBV5-6, the J call TRBJ1-3, with a weak D call TRBD1 (5 bases). The ends were cut back, 4 bases at V and 1 base at J, with 9 bases in the middle. The length of the CDR3 is 14 residues. The germline gives CDR1 SGHDT, CDR2 YYEEEE. The CDR3 DNA follows: TGTGCCAGCAGCCCAAGGACATCTGGAAACACCATATATTTT. Its protein product is CASSPRTSGNTIYF.

The rearrangement joins TRBV28 to TRBJ2-3; 7 nucleotides align to TRBD1. J gave up 6 bases and V 2 bases, and 5 bases lay outside the gene matches. Per germline, CDR1 MDHEN and CDR2 SYDVKM. The CDR3 contains 14 residues. The DNA of the CDR3 is TGTGCCAGCAGTTTAGGACAGGCAAGGGATACGCAGTATTTT. It translates to CASSLGQARDTQYF.

This clone was detected a few times. This CDR3 is CASSPVSPQGAQSYEQYF. The CDR3 DNA follows: TGTGCCAGCTCACCGGTCTCGCCTCAGGGGGCGCAATCCTACGAGCAGTACTTC. The rearrangement links TRBV18 to TRBJ2-7; TRBD1 aligns across 8 bases. The CDR3 length is 18 residues. V was clipped by 3 bases and J by 1 base; unmatched bases: 14. CDR1 and CDR2 (germline): KGHSH, LQKENI.

This chain joins TRBV7-2 and TRBJ1-2; 7 bases align to TRBD1. The CDR3 consists of 16 residues. V lost 3 bases and J lost 0; bases outside the gene matches: 7. From germline, CDR1 is SGHTA and CDR2 FQGNSA. The CDR3 bases are TGTGCCAGCAGCTTGGGACAGCCGTCCGCTAACTATGGCTACACCTTC. This sequence encodes CASSLGQPSANYGYTF.

The V gene is TRBV7-8, the J gene TRBJ2-7; a weak D match, TRBD1 (6 bases). This CDR3 is built from 13 residues. Trimming stripped 6 bases from V and 7 bases from J, with 16 bases between. Germline V gene sequence: CDR1 SGHVS, CDR2 FQNEAQ. As DNA, the CDR3 is TGTGCCAGCAGTCAAACACAGGGCTGGGAGCAGTACTTC. This gives the protein CASSQTQGWEQYF.

This clone occurred a few times. This chain connects TRBV5-4 to TRBJ1-3, with D possibly being TRBD1 (5 bases). Germline lookup yields CDR1 SGHNT and CDR2 YYREEE (reference sequence). This CDR3 comprises 14 residues. V lost 4 bases to trimming and J lost 0 bases, with 8 bases between them. The CDR3 sequence is CASSLDNSGNTIYF. CDR3 sequence (DNA): TGTGCCAGCAGCCTGGACAACTCTGGAAACACCATATATTTT.

The rearrangement joins TRBV28 to TRBJ2-5, with D possibly TRBD2 on 6 matching bases. The CDR3 loop spans 16 amino acids. The germline CDR1 and CDR2 sequences are MDHEN and SYDVKM. The V and J ends lost 3 bases and 2 bases respectively, with 16 bases between them. The CDR3 nucleotides are TGTGCCAGCAGTTTCCTAGGCGGGGAGAGACAAGAGACCCAGTACTTC. Encoded protein: CASSFLGGERQETQYF.

There are many counts of this clone. The chain recombines TRBV30 with TRBJ2-7; D unresolved. The CDR3 runs 11 residues. The germline V gene has CDR1 GTSNPN and CDR2 SVGIG (reference sequence). Trimming took 3 bases from V and 1 from J, leaving 4 bases between them. The CDR3 nucleotides read TGTGCCTGGAGGCGATCCTACGAGCAGTACTTC. Protein sequence: CAWRRSYEQYF.

The chain couples TRBV19 to TRBJ2-1; 10 bases fit TRBD2. The V and J ends lost 3 bases and 4 bases, in that order; junction bases with no gene match: 6. CDR1 and CDR2 (germline): LNHDA, SQIVND (reference sequence). This CDR3 region has 16 residues. The CDR3 DNA follows: TGTGCCAGTAGTATTCCCCTAGCGGGAGTGTACAATGAGCAGTTCTTC. It is translated as CASSIPLAGVYNEQFF.

This clone was seen more than once but under ten times. The genes are TRBV6-5 and TRBJ1-1, with D maybe TRBD1 (6 bases). The germline CDR1 and CDR2 sequences are MNHEY and SVGAGI. V lost 7 bases to trimming and J lost 4 bases, with 16 bases between them. The CDR3 totals 14 residues. The CDR3 DNA is TGTGCCAGCACCGACGGGGGGGCGCGCACTGAAGCTTTCTTT. Translation: CASTDGGARTEAFF.